This record concerns one T cell receptor beta chain sequence. Measured with immunoSEQ multiplex PCR; TCRdb has only the in-frame clones, and not every one. The sample has roughly 150,000 clones, 84% seen once. This entry belongs to a study of blood T cell repertoires in COVID-19. Sequencing was performed on PBMCs or T cells enriched from blood (not recorded which). The clonotype was recovered from a woman in her forties or fifties who had recovered from COVID-19.

CDR3 DNA: TGTGCCAGCAGTTTAGGACACCCCCTAAGTAATACCTTC. Its protein is CASSLGHPLSNTF. This chain uses TRBV28 with TRBJ1-2, with D possibly TRBD1 on 5 matching bases. Germline V gives CDR1 MDHEN, CDR2 SYDVKM. CDR3 length: 13 amino acids. Trimming took off 2 bases at V and 14 bases at J, with 18 bases between the two ends.